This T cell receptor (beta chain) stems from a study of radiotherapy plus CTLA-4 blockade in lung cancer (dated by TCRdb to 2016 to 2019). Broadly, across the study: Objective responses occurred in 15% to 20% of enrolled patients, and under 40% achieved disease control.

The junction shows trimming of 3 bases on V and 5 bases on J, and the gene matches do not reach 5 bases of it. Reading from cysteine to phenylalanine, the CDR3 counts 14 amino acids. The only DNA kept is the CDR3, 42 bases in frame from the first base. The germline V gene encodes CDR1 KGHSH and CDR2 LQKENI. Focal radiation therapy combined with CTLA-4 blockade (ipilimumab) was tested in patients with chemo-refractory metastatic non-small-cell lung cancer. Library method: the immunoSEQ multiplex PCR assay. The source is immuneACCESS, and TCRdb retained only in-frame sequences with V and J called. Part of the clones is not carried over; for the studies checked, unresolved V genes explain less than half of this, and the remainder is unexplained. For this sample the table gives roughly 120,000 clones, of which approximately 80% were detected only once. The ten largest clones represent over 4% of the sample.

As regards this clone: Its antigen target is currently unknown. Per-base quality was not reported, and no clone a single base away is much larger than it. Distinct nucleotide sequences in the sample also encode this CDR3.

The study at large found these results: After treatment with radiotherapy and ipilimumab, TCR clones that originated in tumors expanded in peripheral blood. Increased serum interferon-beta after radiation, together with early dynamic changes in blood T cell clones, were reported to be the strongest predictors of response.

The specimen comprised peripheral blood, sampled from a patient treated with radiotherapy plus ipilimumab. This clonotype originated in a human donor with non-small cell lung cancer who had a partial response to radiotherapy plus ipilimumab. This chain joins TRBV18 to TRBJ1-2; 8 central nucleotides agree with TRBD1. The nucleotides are TGTGCCAGCTCACCTGACAGGGGTGGATATGGCTACACCTTC. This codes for CASSPDRGGYGYTF.